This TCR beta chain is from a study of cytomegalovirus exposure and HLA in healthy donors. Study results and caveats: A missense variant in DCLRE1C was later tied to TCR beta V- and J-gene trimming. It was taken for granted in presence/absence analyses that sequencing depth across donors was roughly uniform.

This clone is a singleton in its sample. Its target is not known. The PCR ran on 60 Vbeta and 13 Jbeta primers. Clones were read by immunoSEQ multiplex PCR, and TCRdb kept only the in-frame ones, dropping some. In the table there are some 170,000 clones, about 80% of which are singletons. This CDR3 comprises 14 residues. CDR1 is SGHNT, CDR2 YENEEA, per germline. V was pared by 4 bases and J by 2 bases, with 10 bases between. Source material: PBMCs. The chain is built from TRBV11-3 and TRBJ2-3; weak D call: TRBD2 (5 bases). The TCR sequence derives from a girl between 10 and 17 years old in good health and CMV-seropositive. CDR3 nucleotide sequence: TGTGCCAGCAGCTCGGACGGGAACACAGATACGCAGTATTTT. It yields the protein CASSSDGNTDTQYF.